The rows below give T cell receptor beta chains drawn from one sample of a study of response to subunit inactivated influenza vaccine. TCRdb itself ran the RT-PCR reads through MiXCR, one entry per CDR3 protein. This table holds around 530,000 distinct CDR3 sequences, more than 15% found once. This specimen was CD4+ T cells sorted from PBMCs, taken around 2 years after vaccination. These receptors were collected from a man aged 50 to 75 who received an inactivated influenza vaccine. Each CDR3 is given with its conserved first and last residue. Each record gives: V gene, D gene, CDR3 protein. A D gene is named only where the DNA matches it firmly.

V: TRBV2; D: TRBD1; CDR3: CASRGTGGLNTEAFF
V: TRBV20-1; D: .; CDR3: CSARDLGTSREQFF
V: TRBV5-5; D: TRBD2; CDR3: CASSYGTSGRDGDTQYF
V: TRBV20-1; D: .; CDR3: CSALGLKTQYF
V: TRBV6-1; D: TRBD2; CDR3: CASKRLAGGPDNEQFF
V: TRBV9; D: TRBD1; CDR3: CASSVGDRGSEQYF
V: TRBV5-6; D: TRBD2; CDR3: CASSLGLAGLNTGELFF
V: TRBV10-3; D: .; CDR3: CAISARGGDNSPLHF
V: TRBV5-1; D: .; CDR3: CASSLISVSYEQYF
V: TRBV12-3/TRBV12-4; D: .; CDR3: CASSIRGAGANVLTF